This T cell receptor (beta chain) was retrieved from a study of cytomegalovirus exposure and HLA in healthy donors. V lost 8 bases to trimming and J lost 5 bases, with 14 bases between them. The CDR3 is 13 amino acids. The germline V gene has CDR1 LNHNV and CDR2 YYDKDF (reference sequence). Vbeta (60) and Jbeta (13) primers were used in the PCR. Assay: immunoSEQ multiplex PCR; the TCRdb copy retains only in-frame clones and omits some. The sample holds about 180,000 clones, more than 60% seen once. The TCR comes from a man aged 18 to 30 in good health and CMV-seronegative. The chain employs TRBV15 and TRBJ2-3, with TRBD2 as a possible D gene (7 bases). The sequenced material came from PBMCs. In DNA, the CDR3 is TGTGCCACCCGGGGGGTCAGGGGAGATACGCAGTATTTT. Encoded protein: CATRGVRGDTQYF.